These 28 T cell receptor beta chains share one sample of origin, sequenced in a study of T cells in localized non-small cell lung cancer. TCRdb's table, derived via immunoSEQ multiplex PCR, lists solely in-frame clones and lacks some. The table includes 25,000 to 35,000 clones, approximately 90% detected once. This specimen consisted of peripheral blood, obtained before any cancer treatment. These receptors were obtained from a female donor over 55 with stage I lung adenocarcinoma.

The chain uses TRBV4-3 and TRBJ1-6; D ambiguous. The CDR3 loop spans 14 amino acids. V gave up 1 base and J gave up 10 bases, with 11 bases separating them. The germline gives CDR1 LGHNA, CDR2 YSLEER. The CDR3 DNA follows: TGCGCCAGCAGCCAAGTCATGGGTAACTCACCCCTCCACTTT. This gives the protein CASSQVMGNSPLHF.

CDR3 region: CASSIGLGTDTQYF. CDR3 DNA: TGTGCCAGCAGTATTGGGCTGGGCACAGATACGCAGTATTTT. This chain links TRBV7-2 with TRBJ2-3; D gene ambiguous. The CDR3 loop spans 14 amino acids. Per germline, CDR1 SGHTA and CDR2 FQGNSA. V gave up 6 bases and J gave up 1 base, with 11 bases separating them.

The table lists this clone with a count of one. The chain has TRBV7-2 and TRBJ1-1, with 9 positions matching TRBD1. This CDR3 has 15 amino acids. Germline CDR1 SGHTA, CDR2 FQGNSA. With 5 bases clipped from V and 6 bases from J, the junction kept 10 bases outside the gene matches. The CDR3, as DNA: TGTGCCAGCAGCCCACAGGGGGCGCAGAGGGCTGAAGCTTTCTTT. This encodes CASSPQGAQRAEAFF.

J is TRBJ2-1 and V is TRBV5-1; D is uncertain. The germline V gene encodes CDR1 SGHRS and CDR2 YFSETQ. This CDR3 region has 15 residues. V lost 6 bases to trimming and J lost 0 bases, with 13 bases between them. The CDR3 sequence is CASNGKVSSYNEQFF. The DNA for the CDR3 is TGCGCCAGCAACGGCAAGGTCAGCTCCTACAATGAGCAGTTCTTC. The full variable domain, with the rest looked up from reference TRBV5-1 and TRBJ2-1, is KAGVTQTPRYLIKTRGQQVTLSCSPISGHRSVSWYQQTPGQGLQFLFEYFSETQRNKGNFPGRFSGRQFSNSRSEMNVSTLELGDSALYLCASNGKVSSYNEQFFGPGTRLTVL.

The chain combines TRBV5-1 with TRBJ2-5; 9 bases fit TRBD2. The CDR3 has 16 amino acids. With 2 bases clipped from V and 5 bases from J, the junction kept 10 bases outside the gene matches. Germline V gene lookup returns CDR1 SGHRS and CDR2 YFSETQ. The CDR3 reads CASSFGRGGASETQYF. DNA for the CDR3: TGCGCCAGCAGCTTTGGGCGCGGGGGGGCGTCGGAGACCCAGTACTTC.

V and J are TRBV18 and TRBJ1-1; possible D gene TRBD1, 6 bases. CDR1 is KGHSH and CDR2 is LQKENI in the germline V gene. V lost 3 bases to trimming and J lost 4 bases, with 9 bases between them. The CDR3 runs 13 residues. CDR3 sequence reads: CASSPGRGTEAFF. Written as DNA, the CDR3 is TGTGCCAGCTCACCGGGCAGGGGCACTGAAGCTTTCTTT.

This rearrangement joins TRBV19 to TRBJ2-7; TRBD1 is a possible D gene (7 bases). Germline V gene data show CDR1 as LNHDA and CDR2 as SQIVND (reference sequence). V dropped 1 base and J dropped 3 bases, with 13 bases sitting between them. The CDR3 contains 15 residues. In DNA, the CDR3 is TGTGCCAGTAGTATAGTCCCAGGGGGGCACTACGAGCAGTACTTC. Its protein product is CASSIVPGGHYEQYF.

This chain links TRBV6-5 with TRBJ2-7; D is possibly TRBD1 or TRBD2 (5 bases each). CDR1 is MNHEY and CDR2 is SVGAGI in the germline V gene. V was clipped by 8 bases and J by 4 bases, with 9 bases between them. The length of the CDR3 is 11 residues. CDR3 protein: CASRDVYEQYF. The CDR3 region has the DNA TGTGCCAGCCGGGACGTTTACGAGCAGTACTTC.

The chain is built from TRBV19 and TRBJ2-7; D perhaps matches TRBD2 (6 bases). This CDR3 has 14 amino acids. Germline CDR1 is LNHDA and CDR2 is SQIVND (reference sequence). V was shortened by 1 base and J by 2 bases, with 9 bases between the two germline ends. The CDR3 loop reads CASSIAEGTYEQYF. In nucleotides, the CDR3 is TGTGCCAGTAGTATAGCGGAGGGAACCTACGAGCAGTACTTC.

The genes are TRBV6-5 and TRBJ2-5, with 10 bases fitting TRBD2. With 0 bases clipped from V and 2 bases from J, the junction kept 3 bases outside the gene matches. The CDR3 has 16 amino acids. Germline CDR1 MNHEY, CDR2 SVGAGI. This CDR3 is CASSYSRTSGQETQYF. CDR3 in DNA: TGTGCCAGCAGTTACTCAAGGACTAGCGGTCAAGAGACCCAGTACTTC.

The chain joins TRBV2 to TRBJ1-1; TRBD1 is a possible D gene (5 bases). The CDR3 runs 14 residues. Germline V gives CDR1 SNHLY, CDR2 FYNNEI. Trimming stripped 2 bases from V and 1 base from J, with 8 bases between. The CDR3 DNA follows: TGTGCCAGCAGTGAATTCGGGGGGAACACTGAAGCTTTCTTT. It yields the protein CASSEFGGNTEAFF. Together with reference TRBV2 and TRBJ1-1, the CDR3 gives the full variable domain: EPEVTQTPSHQVTQMGQEVILRCVPISNHLYFYWYRQILGQKVEFLVSFYNNEISEKSEIFDDQFSVERPDGSNFTLKIRSTKLEDSAMYFCASSEFGGNTEAFFGQGTRLTVV.

This clone has only one observation. This sequence joins TRBV7-2 and TRBJ2-1; 8 bases match TRBD2. The CDR3 runs to 15 residues. V trimming: 2 bases; J trimming: 4 bases; junction bases outside the gene matches: 4. The germline CDR1 and CDR2 sequences are SGHTA and FQGNSA. The CDR3 DNA reads as TGTGCCAGCAGCTTATCACGGGGGGGTTACAATGAGCAGTTCTTC. As protein: CASSLSRGGYNEQFF.

The rearrangement uses TRBV30 and TRBJ1-5, with 8 nucleotides matching TRBD1. Germline V gives CDR1 GTSNPN, CDR2 SVGIG (reference sequence). Unmatched junction bases numbered 5, after V lost 3 bases and J lost 1 base. CDR3 length: 15 residues. For the CDR3, the DNA is TGTGCCTGGAGACGACAGGGGATCAGCAATCAGCCCCAGCATTTT. It translates to CAWRRQGISNQPQHF.

V gene TRBV2 combines with J gene TRBJ1-1; D remains ambiguous. This CDR3 region has 12 residues. With 4 bases removed from V and 1 base from J, the gap between germline ends came to 4 bases. Looked up from germline, CDR1 is SNHLY and CDR2 is FYNNEI. Written as DNA, the CDR3 is TGTGCCAGCAGTGGTGGGAACACTGAAGCTTTCTTT. Amino acids: CASSGGNTEAFF.

This chain's CDR3 is CASTWTGNNSPLHF. CDR3 nucleotides: TGTGCCAGCACGTGGACAGGGAATAATTCACCCCTCCACTTT. V and J are TRBV25-1 and TRBJ1-6; TRBD1 agrees at 8 bases. The V gene's germline CDR1 is MGHDK and CDR2 SYGVNS. The CDR3 runs 14 residues. After removal of 7 bases from V and 5 bases from J, the junction contained 4 bases not matched to a gene.

With regard to this clone: This specimen includes other DNA sequences encoding the same CDR3. V and J are TRBV4-3 and TRBJ2-2, with 9 bases fitting TRBD2. Looked up from germline, CDR1 is LGHNA and CDR2 is YSLEER. The CDR3 loop spans 18 amino acids. Losses at the gene ends were 0 bases for V and 0 bases for J; bases not matched to a gene: 5. This CDR3 reads CASSQDPPSGANTGELFF. CDR3 nucleotides: TGCGCCAGCAGCCAAGACCCTCCTAGCGGGGCGAACACCGGGGAGCTGTTTTTT.

The rearrangement links TRBV19 to TRBJ1-1, with no clear D. Germline CDR1 reads LNHDA; CDR2 reads SQIVND (reference sequence). The CDR3 is made up of 13 amino acids. With 2 bases removed from V and 10 bases from J, the gap between germline ends came to 14 bases. CDR3 sequence: CASSITFDSGAFF. The CDR3, as DNA: TGTGCCAGTAGTATAACCTTTGATAGTGGAGCTTTCTTT.

The gene calls are TRBV5-4 and TRBJ2-7, with D perhaps TRBD1 or TRBD2 (5 bases each). V was shortened by 4 bases and J by 6 bases, with 11 bases between the two germline ends. Germline loops: CDR1 SGHNT, CDR2 YYREEE (reference sequence). This CDR3 is built from 12 residues. CDR3 protein: CASSQGTPEQYF. CDR3 sequence (DNA): TGTGCCAGCAGCCAAGGGACCCCCGAGCAGTACTTC.

The chain joins TRBV5-1 to TRBJ1-3; D gene unclear. The V end was cut by 0 bases, the J end by 2 bases, with 9 bases between. Germline assignment: CDR1 SGHRS and CDR2 YFSETQ. The CDR3 is 15 residues long. The CDR3 region is CASSLDTEAGNTIYF. The CDR3 bases are TGCGCCAGCAGCTTGGACACCGAGGCTGGAAACACCATATATTTT.

The chain couples TRBV7-9 to TRBJ2-7; weak D call: TRBD2 (5 bases). The CDR3 sequence is 12 residues long. The V and J ends lost 5 bases and 9 bases respectively, with 14 bases between them. Germline lookup yields CDR1 SEHNR and CDR2 FQNEAQ (reference sequence). CDR3 bases: TGTGCCAGCAGCGGCGGGCTATTGGGGCAGTACTTC. Protein product: CASSGGLLGQYF. Using reference TRBV7-9 and TRBJ2-7 for the parts outside the CDR3, the full variable domain is DTGVSQNPRHKITKRGQNVTFRCDPISEHNRLYWYRQTLGQGPEFLTYFQNEAQLEKSRLLSDRFSAERPKGSFSTLEIQRTEQGDSAMYLCASSGGLLGQYFGPGTRLTVT.

V gene TRBV5-5 combines with J gene TRBJ1-3; D might be TRBD1 (5 bases). V lost 1 base, J lost 0 bases, and 11 bases lay in between. The germline V gene encodes CDR1 SGHKS and CDR2 YYEKEE (reference sequence). The CDR3 is 16 amino acids. DNA for the CDR3: TGTGCCAGCAGCTTGAGAATTAGGGGCTCTGGAAACACCATATATTTT. It is translated as CASSLRIRGSGNTIYF.

The chain combines TRBV7-6 with TRBJ1-1; D is unclear. CDR1 is SGHVS and CDR2 is FNYEAQ in the germline V gene. Trimming left V 0 bases short and J 0 bases short, with 5 bases between. The CDR3 totals 14 residues. DNA of the CDR3: TGTGCCAGCAGCTTAGCAGGGCTGAACACTGAAGCTTTCTTT. Encoded protein: CASSLAGLNTEAFF.

This clone has more than one count but fewer than ten. The rearrangement joins TRBV27 to TRBJ1-1; a weak D match, TRBD1 (6 bases). Trimming removed 5 bases at V and 3 bases at J, with 16 bases between. CDR3 length: 15 residues. Per the germline V gene, CDR1 is MNHEY and CDR2 is SMNVEV (reference sequence). The CDR3 nucleotides read TGTGCCAGCAGTCCTTTGGACAGCTTTTACACTGAAGCTTTCTTT. This codes for CASSPLDSFYTEAFF.

The J gene is TRBJ1-2, the V gene TRBV2; TRBD1 aligns across 7 bases. The CDR3 covers 14 residues. V shed 4 bases, J shed 0 bases, and the junction held 2 bases outside the gene matches. CDR1 is SNHLY and CDR2 is FYNNEI in the germline V gene. CDR3 amino acids: CASSAGTANYGYTF. CDR3 bases: TGTGCCAGCAGTGCAGGGACAGCTAACTATGGCTACACCTTC.

The chain links TRBV7-2 to TRBJ1-2, with 7 bases matching TRBD1. The CDR3 loop spans 14 amino acids. V lost 5 bases to trimming and J lost 4 bases; unmatched junction nucleotides: 7. Per the germline V gene, CDR1 is SGHTA and CDR2 is FQGNSA. The CDR3 loop is CASSAGQVTYGYTF. The CDR3 coding sequence is TGTGCCAGCAGCGCCGGACAGGTTACCTATGGCTACACCTTC.

The chain recombines TRBV6-6 with TRBJ2-4; no clear D. The CDR3 covers 13 residues. Germline V gene data show CDR1 as MNHNY and CDR2 as SVGAGI (reference sequence). Trimming took 7 bases from V and 0 from J, leaving 7 bases between them. CDR3 amino acids: CASISLAKNIQYF. The CDR3 DNA reads as TGTGCCAGCATATCATTAGCCAAAAACATTCAGTACTTC.

The rearrangement links TRBV29-1 to TRBJ2-7; either TRBD1 or TRBD2 may fit D (5 bases each). The ends were cut back, 4 bases at V and 6 bases at J, with 16 bases in the middle. Germline lookup yields CDR1 SQVTM and CDR2 ANQGSEA. CDR3 length: 13 residues. CDR3 DNA sequence: TGCAGCGTTGTAGTACCGGGACCAAGCGAGCAGTACTTC. The encoded protein is CSVVVPGPSEQYF.

V is TRBV6-1 and J is TRBJ1-2; D not certain. Germline V CDR1 and CDR2: MNHNS, SASEGT. The length of the CDR3 is 12 residues. V gave up 7 bases and J gave up 3 bases, with 9 bases separating them. CDR3 sequence (DNA): TGTGCCAGCATCCCGGACGACTATGGCTACACCTTC. Translated, it gives CASIPDDYGYTF.